The rows below give T cell receptor beta chains drawn from one sample of a study of tumor-infiltrating lymphocytes in localized non-small cell lung cancer. Sequencing was performed with immunoSEQ multiplex PCR; in TCRdb, only in-frame clones are kept and a portion is missing. The data contain about 24,000 clones, approximately 59% of them singletons. Sequenced: lung tumor tissue. The receptors were gathered from a human donor with non-small cell lung cancer. CDR3s include the opening cysteine and the closing phenylalanine or tryptophan.

v_call	cdr3_aa
TRBV6-5	CASSYNGGGNEQFF
TRBV28	CASSLGSSNEQFF
TRBV6-1	CASSGDASAAQYF
TRBV28	CASSGQGASPLHF
TRBV7-9	CASSSDRQPQHF
TRBV11-2	CASSLGRVSEAFF
TRBV18	CASSLDDETQYF
TRBV13	CASSSPDRDGNTIYF
TRBV11-3	CASSLRGDTEAFF
TRBV6-5	CASSHQGGWNEKLFF
TRBV28	CASTNPRAITGQPKNIQYF
TRBV6-1	CASSPMDIENTIYF
TRBV11-2	CASSLGGQGTGEQYF
TRBV30	CACPIRASGSGDTQYF
TRBV6-1	CASSESGTGYGYTF
TRBV2	CASSEDQGFSAEAFF
TRBV6-1	CASSEPGYLRDEKLFF
TRBV2	CASRGGQMNTEAFF
TRBV7-6	CASSRDRGQTQYF
TRBV27	CASSSRGADTQYF
TRBV10-3	CAISEAPGQPQHF
TRBV6-5	CASSWGTGEDNEQFF
TRBV18	CASSPFAGEGNEQFF
TRBV5-6	CASSFFTPDGYTF
TRBV5-1	CASKQEMNTEAFF
TRBV29-1	CSVELYNYGYTF
TRBV5-6	CASSLPGRAGNTIYF
TRBV7-9	CASSIGITGYEQYF
TRBV9	CASSRAGWTDTQYF
TRBV2	CATAPRTGGQGEQYF
TRBV20-1	CSAGEHGAFF
TRBV4-1	CASSQDSAEAVRYGYTF
TRBV11-2	CASSWTGATEAFF
TRBV18	CASSPGLDYNEQFF
TRBV6-1	CASSPFKRVIYEQYF
TRBV28	CASSTGVMNTEAFF
TRBV19	CASSIFLAEAYEQYF
TRBV4-1	CASSQEPLGELFF
TRBV6-4	CASSDANTEAFF
TRBV4-2	CASSQSRGRATQYF
TRBV19	CASGRTGGNEKLFF
TRBV30	CAWSGDTLTAFF
TRBV14	CASSQGVLPEKLFF
TRBV7-2	CASSLTLYTEAFF
TRBV6-5	CASSKQVIVSQPQHF
TRBV2	CASSPIVELDEQFF
TRBV6-1	CASRATGIGPYEQYF
TRBV19	CASSSTPEYGYTF